This paragraph covers one T cell receptor beta chain sequence. TCRdb processed the RT-PCR reads anew with MiXCR; each CDR3 protein has one entry. This table has some 540,000 distinct CDR3 sequences, approximately 22% appearing once. This sample is drawn from a study of response to subunit inactivated influenza vaccine. V was pared by 0 bases and J by 7 bases, with 19 bases between. The V gene's germline CDR1 is LGHNA and CDR2 YNFKEQ. The CDR3 loop spans 17 amino acids. The same sample was also studied in work on T cells expressing NK-cell markers. That investigation notes: Synthesis of TCR beta cDNA relied on 5'RACE template switching carrying UMIs. Among CD8+ T cells from about six donors, dominant NKG2C+ clonotypes accounted for about 1.0-7.0%.

This chain connects TRBV4-2 to TRBJ2-1; no reliable D call. The sequences come from CD4+ T cells sorted from PBMCs, collected 12 days after vaccination. This receptor was taken from a man aged 50-60 years who received an inactivated influenza vaccine. CDR3 loop: CASSQEPPFDPWNEQFF. The CDR3 DNA reads TGTGCCAGCAGCCAAGAACCCCCGTTTGATCCTTGGAATGAGCAGTTCTTC.